The 5 T cell receptor beta chains listed next were all sequenced from one sample in a study of early T cells in non-severe SARS-CoV-2 infection. TCRdb reprocessed the 5' RACE reads via MiXCR and lists one record per CDR3 protein. The sample carries about 92,000 distinct CDR3 sequences, 13% to 15% recorded once. What was sequenced was whole blood. The source is an adult who was a healthcare worker with PCR-confirmed SARS-CoV-2 infection or an uninfected control (not recorded which).

The V and J genes are TRBV7-2 and TRBJ1-4; 8 bases fit TRBD1. V lost 3 bases, J lost 7 bases, and 7 bases stayed unmatched. The CDR3 is made up of 15 amino acids. From germline, CDR1 is SGHTA and CDR2 FQGNSA. The DNA of the CDR3 is TGTGCCAGCAGCTTCGACAGGGGACGGAGTGAAAAACTGTTTTTT. Protein product: CASSFDRGRSEKLFF.

Only a few counts were recorded for this clonotype. The genes are TRBV12-3 or TRBV12-4 and TRBJ2-1, with 8 bases aligning to TRBD2. This CDR3 comprises 15 residues. With V trimmed by 3 bases and J by 4 bases, 5 bases remained unmatched. CDR3 DNA: TGTGCCAGCAGTTTGGGGGGGACTAGTTACAATGAGCAGTTCTTC. The encoded protein is CASSLGGTSYNEQFF.

The CDR3 coding sequence is TGTGCCAGCAGCCTAGGCCCTACGGAGTACGAGCAGTACTTC. It encodes CASSLGPTEYEQYF. The V gene is TRBV7-2, the J gene TRBJ2-7; D remains ambiguous. The CDR3 spans 14 residues. Trimming left V 5 bases short and J 4 bases short, with 15 bases between. Germline lookup yields CDR1 SGHTA and CDR2 FQGNSA. Combining the CDR3 with reference TRBV7-2 and TRBJ2-7 gives the whole variable domain GAGVSQSPSNKVTEKGKDVELRCDPISGHTALYWYRQSLGQGLEFLIYFQGNSAPDKSGLPSDRFSAERTGGSVSTLTIQRTQQEDSAVYLCASSLGPTEYEQYFGPGTRLTVT.

The rearrangement uses TRBV12-5 and TRBJ2-1; TRBD2 matches at 13 bases. CDR1 and CDR2 (germline): LGHNT, FRNRAP. The junction had 0 bases not matched to a gene; V was cut back by 0 bases and J by 4 bases. The length of the CDR3 is 16 residues. The CDR3 DNA sequence: TGTGCTAGTGGTTTGGTACTAGCGGGAGGGTACAATGAGCAGTTCTTC. Protein sequence: CASGLVLAGGYNEQFF.

The chain carries TRBV7-9 and TRBJ2-1, with a possible D match to TRBD2 (5 bases). Germline V CDR1 and CDR2: SEHNR, FQNEAQ (reference sequence). V dropped 3 bases and J dropped 9 bases, with 18 bases sitting between them. The CDR3 is 15 residues long. In DNA form, the CDR3 reads TGTGCCAGCAGCTTGGTGTCGAACTCCCGGGGTGAGCAGTTCTTC. Encoded protein: CASSLVSNSRGEQFF.